This T cell receptor beta chain was identified in a study of identical twins. MiXCR was run by TCRdb on the 5' RACE reads, yielding one entry per CDR3 protein. Among about 570,000 distinct CDR3 sequences listed, 9.6% were seen once. Study-level findings and limits: Beta out-of-frame sequences showed weaker excess sharing between twins. Cross-sectional statistical analysis, not tracking of the same donors, underpinned the conclusions.

This clonotype was seen repeatedly, ten times or more. As yet, its antigen is unknown. Separately, the same data were catalogued under a study of yellow fever vaccine responses in identical twins.

This clonotype originated in a woman aged 18-29 years in good health. Material: PBMCs.

The CDR3 reads CASRPQGATGELFF. The CDR3 nucleotides read TGTGCCAGTCGACCACAGGGGGCTACCGGGGAGCTGTTTTTT. This chain connects TRBV9 to TRBJ2-2, with 9 positions matching TRBD1. V lost 8 bases and J lost 5; bases outside the gene matches: 7. The CDR3 sequence is 14 residues long. Germline CDR1 is SGDLS and CDR2 is YYNGEE. Full variable domain (outside the CDR3, taken from reference TRBV9 and TRBJ2-2): DSGVTQTPKHLITATGQRVTLRCSPRSGDLSVYWYQQSLDQGLQFLIQYYNGEERAKGNILERFSAQQFPDLHSELNLSSLELGDSALYFCASRPQGATGELFFGEGSRLTVL.